The subject of this entry is one TCR beta chain. Clones were read by immunoSEQ multiplex PCR, and TCRdb kept only the in-frame ones, dropping some. The table records about 88,000 clones, about 93% of them present only once. The data originate from a study of technical replicates of blood from a handful of donors. Input material: T cells isolated from PBMCs. This clonotype was sampled from a human donor in good health.

In nucleotides, the CDR3 is TGTGCCAGCAGCCGTAGGGGACAGAATTCACCCCTCCACTTT. Its translation is CASSRRGQNSPLHF. The rearrangement uses TRBV2 and TRBJ1-6; TRBD1 matches 7 bases. The CDR3 spans 14 residues. Looked up from germline, CDR1 is SNHLY and CDR2 is FYNNEI. V lost 6 bases to trimming and J lost 7 bases; unmatched junction nucleotides: 6.